This entry describes one T cell receptor (beta chain). No count is given, but going by its frequency this clonotype is medium-sized (0.01 to 0.1%). Its antigen target is currently unknown. The donors whose samples were sequenced had carbamazepine-induced Stevens-Johnson syndrome or toxic epidermal necrolysis (CBZ-SJS/TEN). Peripheral blood repertoires were obtained from CBZ-SJS/TEN patients of Han Chinese (roughly five) and European (about 6) origin. To search for drug-specific clonotypes, the T cell receptor repertoires of patients with drug-induced severe cutaneous adverse reactions were profiled by next-generation sequencing. The RNA was isolated from either blister cells of skin lesions or peripheral blood mononuclear cells. The data were taken from a study of T cells in severe cutaneous drug reactions (dated by TCRdb to between 2017 and 2020). Regarding the study in general: Between about 2010 and 2018, patients were recruited from Taiwan, Thailand and a European registry network. The study combined bulk TCR sequencing with single-cell sequencing, quantitative PCR validation, functional assays and transgenic mouse experiments. The culprit drug was assigned using the Naranjo algorithm and the ALDEN drug causality algorithm. Only patients with a probable or definite SJS/TEN or DRESS diagnosis by RegiSCAR criteria were enrolled. Blister fluids/cells, PBMC and other biological samples were taken from patients in the acute stage or the recovery stage. To build the libraries, iRepertoire multiplex PCR was used, and the authors pointed to a comparison in which iRepertoire and 5' RACE methods, with or without UMI, captured abundant clonotypes similarly.

For both bulk and single-cell sequencing, libraries were prepared with the iRepertoire multiplex PCR system and TCR subtype-specific primers. Multiplex PCR with primers targeting V, D and J gene regions was used to generate bulk TCR beta libraries. Bulk TCR library preparation used roughly 85-550 ng of RNA per sample as input. An Illumina MiSeq was used to sequence the bulk TCR beta amplicons. As for the original processing: Quality control steps removed sample misassignments and low-quality sequencing reads. CDR3 was defined as the amino acids lying between the Y[YFLI]C motif of the V-gene and the [FW]GXGT motif of the J-segment. The IMGT database was followed for TRBV and TRBJ gene assignments and CDR3 clonotypes. Per-sample TRBV expression was normalized to the mean of the same gene in PBMC from just under 45 healthy donors. Following TCRdb reprocessing, every CDR3 protein sequence forms one entry, and DNA is not provided. The V and J calls shown here were made by TCRdb, not taken from the authors' results. The sample's table covers 20,000 to 25,000 distinct CDR3 sequences. Of the sample, around 7% falls within the top ten clones.

The germline V gene (reference sequence) supplies CDR1 GTSNPN and CDR2 SVGIG. Spanning cysteine to phenylalanine, the CDR3 consists of 11 amino acids. No DNA sequence was recorded. Points the paper makes about the study in general: A strong increase in TRBV12-4 usage was observed in CBZ-SJS/TEN patients, with averages of about 32% in blister cells and around 5% in PBMC. The authors stated that further study is still needed to find out whether the public TCR applies more generally to SJS/TEN caused by other drugs. Although undetectable or scarce in tolerant-control and healthy-donor PBMC, a public TCRbeta CDR3 was found in all seven CBZ-SJS/TEN blister samples, at a mean of approximately 14%.

Sequencing was carried out using PBMCs. The chain was built from TRBV30 and TRBJ2-7. The clonotype comes from a human donor with toxic epidermal necrolysis, a severe cutaneous drug reaction. The CDR3 protein: CACGRGYEQYF.